Presented here are 19 T cell receptor beta chains from one specimen sequenced in a study of graft-versus-host responses after intestinal transplantation. The authors combined about 200,000 CFSE-labeled responder cells with about 200,000 irradiated, violet-dye-labeled stimulator cells in plates. The assay was immunoSEQ multiplex PCR, and TCRdb's table has in-frame clones only and misses some. The table includes 15,000 or so clones, roughly a third detected once. Here the sequenced sample was alloreactive CD8+ T cells from a mixed lymphocyte reaction culture, taken before intestinal transplant. Specified subset: CFSE-low proliferating T cells sorted from roughly six-day pre-transplant mixed lymphocyte reaction (GvH or HvG direction). These receptors were taken from a human patient who received an intestinal transplant.

V gene TRBV19 combines with J gene TRBJ1-3, with no clear D. Trimming pared 3 bases from V and 2 bases from J, leaving 11 bases between. CDR3 length: 15 residues. Germline values: CDR1 LNHDA, CDR2 SQIVND (reference sequence). The CDR3 DNA is TGTGCCAGTAGTATCAATACAGTGACTGGAAACACCATATATTTT. Its translation is CASSINTVTGNTIYF.

The V call is TRBV11-2, the J call TRBJ2-7; 7 nucleotides align to TRBD1. CDR1 SGHAT and CDR2 FQNNGV come from the germline V gene. With V trimmed by 3 bases and J by 3 bases, 8 bases remained unmatched. There are 15 residues in the CDR3. CDR3 nucleotide sequence: TGTGCCAGCAGCTTGTGGACAGGTGCTAGCTACGAGCAGTACTTC. Encoded protein: CASSLWTGASYEQYF.

V usage is TRBV30 and J usage is TRBJ1-1, with no clear D. Between the trimmed V and J ends, which lost 4 bases and 5 bases, there was a span of 11 bases. CDR1 is GTSNPN and CDR2 is SVGIG in the germline V gene (reference sequence). The CDR3 is 12 amino acids. CDR3 loop: CAWTYSGTEAFF. The CDR3 coding sequence is TGTGCCTGGACCTATAGCGGGACTGAAGCTTTCTTT. Full variable domain (remainder filled in from reference TRBV30 and TRBJ1-1): SQTIHQWPATLVQPVGSPLSLECTVEGTSNPNLYWYRQAAGRGLQLLFYSVGIGQISSEVPQNLSASRPQDRQFILSSKKLLLSDSGFYLCAWTYSGTEAFFGQGTRLTVV.

This clone turned up a few times. The genes are TRBV6-6 and TRBJ1-2; weak D call: TRBD1 (6 bases). Trimming stripped 0 bases from V and 8 bases from J, with 13 bases between. CDR1 is MNHNY and CDR2 is SVGAGI in the germline V gene (reference sequence). The CDR3 runs to 14 residues. CDR3 region: CASSYSTGSEGYTF. For the CDR3, the DNA is TGTGCCAGCAGTTACTCCACAGGGTCGGAGGGCTACACCTTC.

This clone was recorded a few times. V gene TRBV7-9 combines with J gene TRBJ2-3; 12 bases map to TRBD2. Germline V gene data show CDR1 as SEHNR and CDR2 as FQNEAQ (reference sequence). The CDR3 loop spans 18 amino acids. The J segment lost 4 bases and the V segment lost 5 bases, leaving 13 bases of the junction unmatched. CDR3 coding DNA: TGTGCCAGCAGCCCAGGGACTAGCGGGCCGGGCCGCTCAGATACGCAGTATTTT. Translated, it gives CASSPGTSGPGRSDTQYF.

This clone was observed a few times. The J gene is TRBJ1-4, the V gene TRBV4-3; 8 nucleotides line up with TRBD1. Germline assignment: CDR1 LGHNA and CDR2 YSLEER. This CDR3 region has 15 residues. V lost 4 bases and J lost 7; bases outside the gene matches: 8. The CDR3 spells CASSRGTGGGEKLFF. The CDR3 coding sequence is TGCGCCAGCAGCCGAGGGACAGGCGGGGGTGAAAAACTGTTTTTT.

The chain recombines TRBV11-2 with TRBJ2-7; D is unclear. V was shortened by 5 bases and J by 0 bases, with 5 bases between the two germline ends. This CDR3 is 12 amino acids long. CDR1 is SGHAT and CDR2 is FQNNGV in the germline V gene. Here the CDR3 DNA reads TGTGCCAGCAGCCCCAGCTCCTACGAGCAGTACTTC. Amino acids: CASSPSSYEQYF.

Note on this clone: Germline is not matched at one junction end, which may reflect a read error. The J gene is TRBJ1-1, the V gene TRBV29-1, with D possibly being TRBD1 (6 bases). Germline CDR1 SQVTM, CDR2 ANQGSEA. The CDR3 has 13 residues. The DNA for the CDR3 is TGCAGCGTTCAGCCTCATGGGGGCGAGCTCGGCGTTTTT. This gives the protein CSVQPHGGELGVF.

The sample holds a few counts of this clone. The chain uses TRBV7-9 and TRBJ1-1, with 9 bases identical to TRBD1. V trimming: 4 bases; J trimming: 0 bases; junction bases outside the gene matches: 6. CDR3 size: 16 residues. Germline assignment: CDR1 SEHNR and CDR2 FQNEAQ (reference sequence). CDR3 in DNA: TGTGCCAGCAGCTGGGCGACAGGGGGTTTGAACACTGAAGCTTTCTTT. Translating gives CASSWATGGLNTEAFF.

V gene TRBV6-1 combines with J gene TRBJ2-4; no firm D call. Germline CDR1 is MNHNS and CDR2 is SASEGT. This CDR3 has 15 amino acids. V was trimmed by 3 bases and J by 9 bases, leaving 18 bases between them. The CDR3 region has the DNA TGTGCCAGCAGTGAGACGCGTGGCCTCCGGAGCATTCAGTACTTC. This translates into CASSETRGLRSIQYF.

The chain has TRBV7-2 and TRBJ2-2, with 10 bases identical to TRBD1. From germline, CDR1 is SGHTA and CDR2 FQGNSA. This CDR3 region has 16 residues. With V trimmed by 2 bases and J by 5 bases, 5 bases remained unmatched. CDR3 in DNA: TGTGCCAGCAGCTTACTACCGGGACAGGGGACCGGGGAGCTGTTTTTT. Protein product: CASSLLPGQGTGELFF.

This clone was counted a few times. V gene TRBV20-1 combines with J gene TRBJ2-7; D not certain. This CDR3 spans 11 amino acids. The germline V gene encodes CDR1 DFQATT and CDR2 SNEGSKA (reference sequence). V was cut by 6 bases and J by 6 bases, with 12 bases left in between. The CDR3 spells CSAQFRLEQYF. The CDR3 DNA reads TGCAGTGCCCAGTTCCGCCTCGAGCAGTACTTC.

This chain links TRBV19 with TRBJ1-6; 7 nucleotides match TRBD1. The V and J ends lost 7 bases and 4 bases, in that order; junction bases with no gene match: 7. The germline V gene has CDR1 LNHDA and CDR2 SQIVND (reference sequence). The CDR3 is 15 amino acids. In DNA form, the CDR3 reads TGTGCCAGTACCCCGGGACAGAGTTATAATTCACCCCTCCACTTT. Its protein is CASTPGQSYNSPLHF.

This clone was picked up a small number of times. The V gene is TRBV30, the J gene TRBJ2-7; 7 bases align to TRBD2. Trimming cost V 2 bases and J 4 bases; bases outside gene matches: 2. The CDR3 is made up of 12 amino acids. Germline CDR1 and CDR2: GTSNPN and SVGIG (reference sequence). The CDR3, as DNA: TGTGCCTGGAGTAGGACTAGTTACGAGCAGTACTTC. Translated: CAWSRTSYEQYF.

The CDR3 DNA is TGTGCCACCAGCAGAGATCGCGACAGGGGCAATTCACCCCTCCACTTT. Protein sequence: CATSRDRDRGNSPLHF. The chain recombines TRBV15 with TRBJ1-6, with 8 positions matching TRBD1. V lost 0 bases to trimming and J lost 7 bases; unmatched junction nucleotides: 5. Germline values: CDR1 LNHNV, CDR2 YYDKDF (reference sequence). The CDR3 covers 16 residues.

This clone showed up just once. The V gene is TRBV7-9, the J gene TRBJ2-6, with D unclear. Trimming left V 5 bases short and J 5 bases short, with 13 bases between. CDR1 SEHNR and CDR2 FQNEAQ come from the germline V gene (reference sequence). The CDR3 loop spans 15 amino acids. The DNA for the CDR3 is TGTGCCAGCAGCGAGAGACAAAGTCGGGCCAACGTCCTGACTTTC. It encodes CASSERQSRANVLTF.

This clone appeared once. This rearrangement joins TRBV30 to TRBJ2-7; 11 positions match TRBD1. This CDR3 spans 14 amino acids. V lost 2 bases to trimming and J lost 4 bases; unmatched junction nucleotides: 4. CDR1 is GTSNPN and CDR2 is SVGIG in the germline V gene (reference sequence). CDR3 DNA: TGTGCCTGGAGTCGAGGACAGGGGGCTTACGAGCAGTACTTC. Its protein product is CAWSRGQGAYEQYF.

V gene TRBV5-4 combines with J gene TRBJ1-5, with 9 bases identical to TRBD1. V lost 0 bases to trimming and J lost 5 bases; unmatched junction nucleotides: 0. This CDR3 comprises 14 residues. Germline V lookup: CDR1 SGHNT, CDR2 YYREEE (reference sequence). The CDR3 region has the DNA TGTGCCAGCAGCTTGGGGGACAGGGATCAGCCCCAGCATTTT. Translated: CASSLGDRDQPQHF.

The CDR3 coding sequence is TGCGCCAGCAGCCATGGGACAGGGGAAAGTGAAAAACTGTTTTTT. It codes for CASSHGTGESEKLFF. This chain uses TRBV4-3 with TRBJ1-4; 10 bases align to TRBD1. CDR1 and CDR2 from the germline V gene are LGHNA and YSLEER. The ends lost 3 bases at V and 7 bases at J; junction bases unmatched: 5. The CDR3 totals 15 residues.